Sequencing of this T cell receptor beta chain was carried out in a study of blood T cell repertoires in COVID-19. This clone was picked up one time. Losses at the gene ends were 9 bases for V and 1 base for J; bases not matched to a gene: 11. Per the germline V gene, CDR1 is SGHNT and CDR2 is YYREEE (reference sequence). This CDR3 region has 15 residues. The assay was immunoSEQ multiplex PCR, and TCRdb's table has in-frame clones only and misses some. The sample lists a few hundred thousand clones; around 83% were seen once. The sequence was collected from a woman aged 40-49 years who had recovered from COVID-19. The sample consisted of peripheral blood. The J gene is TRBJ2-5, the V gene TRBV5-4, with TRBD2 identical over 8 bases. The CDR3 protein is CATLPRGGIQETQYF. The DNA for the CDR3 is TGTGCCACCCTCCCACGCGGGGGGATCCAAGAGACCCAGTACTTC.